These 28 T cell receptor beta chains were sequenced from one sample in a study of STAT5B mutations in CD4+ large granular lymphocyte leukemia. Using immunoSEQ multiplex PCR, the repertoire was profiled, and TCRdb retains in-frame clones only, with some absent. The sample yields about 48,000 clones, less than 85% seen once. Sequencing was done on a sample of CD4+ T cells from blood buffy coats. These receptors all come from a human donor in good health.

This clone was recorded once. The chain recombines TRBV7-9 with TRBJ1-5, with D perhaps TRBD1 (5 bases). The V gene lost 5 bases and the J gene lost 8 bases, with 16 bases spanning the gap. The CDR3 loop spans 14 amino acids. The germline V gene has CDR1 SEHNR and CDR2 FQNEAQ (reference sequence). This chain's CDR3 is CASSAGETGEPQHF. The CDR3 DNA is TGTGCCAGCAGCGCCGGAGAAACGGGGGAGCCCCAGCATTTT. Together with reference TRBV7-9 and TRBJ1-5, the CDR3 gives the full variable domain: DTGVSQNPRHKITKRGQNVTFRCDPISEHNRLYWYRQTLGQGPEFLTYFQNEAQLEKSRLLSDRFSAERPKGSFSTLEIQRTEQGDSAMYLCASSAGETGEPQHFGDGTRLSIL.

The DNA of the CDR3 is TGTGCCAGCCGCATGGGACAGTTAAACTCACCCCTCCACTTT. Translation: CASRMGQLNSPLHF. This chain uses TRBV27 with TRBJ1-6; 7 nucleotides line up with TRBD1. V shed 8 bases and J 10 bases; nucleotides not matched to a gene: 11. This CDR3 is built from 14 residues. Germline V gene sequence: CDR1 MNHEY, CDR2 SMNVEV (reference sequence).

The chain combines TRBV18 with TRBJ1-1; 11 bases line up with TRBD1. CDR3 length: 15 amino acids. The germline V gene encodes CDR1 KGHSH and CDR2 LQKENI. V lost 4 bases, J lost 5 bases, and 6 bases stayed unmatched. This chain's CDR3 is CASSQTGTGGTEAFF. For the CDR3, the DNA is TGTGCCAGCTCACAAACCGGGACAGGGGGGACTGAAGCTTTCTTT.

The chain employs TRBV5-6 and TRBJ1-1, with TRBD1 matching 7 bases. V trimming: 3 bases; J trimming: 5 bases; junction bases outside the gene matches: 13. The CDR3 is 16 amino acids. Germline assignment: CDR1 SGHDT and CDR2 YYEEEE. For the CDR3, the DNA is TGTGCCAGCAGCTCCCAGGGGGGTACACGGGGGACTGAAGCTTTCTTT. Its protein is CASSSQGGTRGTEAFF.

The chain has TRBV9 and TRBJ1-2; D is unresolved. From germline, CDR1 is SGDLS and CDR2 YYNGEE. Trimming removed 6 bases from V and 8 bases from J, with 23 bases in between. This CDR3 is built from 15 residues. The chain's CDR3 is CASMDPTERSRGYTF. Written as DNA, the CDR3 is TGTGCCAGCATGGACCCAACCGAACGCAGCAGGGGCTACACCTTC.

J is TRBJ2-3 and V is TRBV30, with D tentatively TRBD2 (6 bases). Germline-derived CDR1 and CDR2 are GTSNPN and SVGIG (reference sequence). CDR3 size: 14 residues. Trimming shortened V by 0 bases and J by 3 bases, and 10 bases separated the two germline ends. This CDR3 is CAWSVRGITDTQYF. The CDR3, as DNA: TGTGCCTGGAGTGTCCGGGGGATTACAGATACGCAGTATTTT.

The chain couples TRBV7-2 to TRBJ2-3, with 9 positions matching TRBD1. This CDR3 contains 16 residues. After removal of 5 bases from V and 0 bases from J, the junction contained 6 bases not matched to a gene. Germline-derived CDR1 and CDR2 are SGHTA and FQGNSA. In nucleotides, the CDR3 is TGTGCCAGCAGCCTTTCAGGACAGGGGAGCACAGATACGCAGTATTTT. It codes for CASSLSGQGSTDTQYF.

V usage is TRBV19 and J usage is TRBJ2-1, with D possibly matching TRBD2 (6 bases). Per germline, CDR1 LNHDA and CDR2 SQIVND (reference sequence). This CDR3 has 15 amino acids. V was pared by 5 bases and J by 0 bases, with 11 bases between. Written as DNA, the CDR3 is TGTGCCAGTAGTGACGGGGGACGCTCCTACAATGAGCAGTTCTTC. Its protein is CASSDGGRSYNEQFF.

With respect to this clone: The germline gene is not matched at one end of the junction; a read error may be the cause. CDR3 DNA sequence: TGTGCTAGCAGCTTAGGTCGGACAGTTGCCGGCCAGCCCCAGCATTTT. It yields the protein CASSLGRTVAGQPQHF. J is TRBJ1-5 and V is TRBV7-7; possibly TRBD1 for D (6 bases). Germline V gives CDR1 SSHAT, CDR2 FNYEAQ (reference sequence). The CDR3 extends over 16 amino acids.

V usage is TRBV18 and J usage is TRBJ2-7; 8 bases align to TRBD1. Trimming cost V 4 bases and J 5 bases; bases outside gene matches: 10. Germline V CDR1 and CDR2: KGHSH, LQKENI. The CDR3 has 15 amino acids. The DNA for the CDR3 is TGTGCCAGCTCACTAGTGGGACAGGTTCTCGACGAGCAGTACGTC. This codes for CASSLVGQVLDEQYV.

The rearrangement joins TRBV9 to TRBJ1-5; D unclear. The CDR3 extends over 14 amino acids. V lost 0 bases and J lost 2, with 6 bases in between. Germline CDR1 is SGDLS and CDR2 is YYNGEE. This CDR3 reads CASSVAEGNQPQHF. The CDR3 region has the DNA TGTGCCAGCAGCGTAGCGGAGGGCAATCAGCCCCAGCATTTT.

The CDR3 region has the DNA TGTGCCAGTAGGGACAGGGGGATTCAGCCCCAGCATTTT. Its translation is CASRDRGIQPQHF. V is TRBV19 and J is TRBJ1-5, with 10 nucleotides matching TRBD1. With 6 bases clipped from V and 6 bases from J, the junction kept 2 bases outside the gene matches. The CDR3 runs 13 residues. Germline V gene lookup returns CDR1 LNHDA and CDR2 SQIVND (reference sequence).

The V gene is TRBV6-6, the J gene TRBJ2-7, with 10 bases lining up with TRBD1. From germline, CDR1 is MNHNY and CDR2 SVGAGI (reference sequence). The CDR3 extends over 14 amino acids. V trimming: 7 bases; J trimming: 3 bases; junction bases outside the gene matches: 6. The CDR3 DNA is TGTGCCAGCAACCCCGGGGACAGGGGCTACGAGCAGTACTTC. Protein product: CASNPGDRGYEQYF.

V usage is TRBV7-2 and J usage is TRBJ2-5; the match to TRBD2 covers 10 bases. The CDR3 consists of 17 residues. Germline assignment: CDR1 SGHTA and CDR2 FQGNSA. V was pared by 6 bases and J by 4 bases, with 14 bases of the junction left unmatched. CDR3 in amino acids: CASRPPGVAGGGETQYF. As DNA, the CDR3 is TGTGCCAGCAGACCGCCGGGAGTAGCGGGGGGCGGAGAGACCCAGTACTTC.

This clone was found a few times. This sequence joins TRBV15 and TRBJ1-2; D is uncertain. Germline V lookup: CDR1 LNHNV, CDR2 YYDKDF (reference sequence). The length of the CDR3 is 13 residues. V was pared by 0 bases and J by 8 bases, with 10 bases between. CDR3 bases: TGTGCCACCAGCAGAGATAGGGCCGGAGGCTACACCTTC. Translated: CATSRDRAGGYTF.

This chain links TRBV27 with TRBJ1-5, with 7 bases matching TRBD1. Germline V CDR1 and CDR2: MNHEY, SMNVEV (reference sequence). CDR3 length equals 13 residues. V was pared by 6 bases and J by 6 bases, with 5 bases of the junction left unmatched. The CDR3 here is CASSPDRTQPQHF. The CDR3 nucleotides are TGTGCCAGCAGCCCGGACAGGACTCAGCCCCAGCATTTT.

This clone has more than one count but fewer than ten. The CDR3 here is CASRPGDTPLHF. CDR3 DNA: TGTGCCAGCAGACCCGGGGATACACCCCTCCACTTT. The chain combines TRBV6-6 with TRBJ1-6; no definite D call. V was cut by 6 bases and J by 11 bases, with 11 bases left in between. CDR3 size: 12 residues. Germline V lookup: CDR1 MNHNY, CDR2 SVGAGI (reference sequence).

The chain employs TRBV6-6 and TRBJ2-3; 8 bases fit TRBD2. The CDR3 runs to 16 residues. Germline V gene data show CDR1 as MNHNY and CDR2 as SVGAGI (reference sequence). V lost 4 bases and J lost 2; bases outside the gene matches: 8. This CDR3 reads CASSSQAGATTDTQYF. For the CDR3, the DNA is TGTGCCAGCAGTTCCCAAGCGGGGGCGACCACAGATACGCAGTATTTT.

The rearrangement uses TRBV7-2 and TRBJ1-1; TRBD1 matches at 7 bases. The CDR3 length is 13 residues. Germline V gene data show CDR1 as SGHTA and CDR2 as FQGNSA. With 0 bases clipped from V and 8 bases from J, the junction kept 3 bases outside the gene matches. CDR3 bases: TGTGCCAGCAGCTTAGCCCGGGACAGCGAAGCTTTCTTT. Amino acid sequence: CASSLARDSEAFF.

This clone showed up just once. The chain carries TRBV18 and TRBJ1-6, with 8 bases identical to TRBD1. Trimming cost V 5 bases and J 8 bases; bases outside gene matches: 11. From germline, CDR1 is KGHSH and CDR2 LQKENI. The CDR3 totals 16 residues. The CDR3 here is CASSGRAGGFDSPLHF. The CDR3 DNA reads TGTGCCAGCTCAGGCCGGGCAGGGGGCTTCGATTCACCCCTCCACTTT. Complete variable domain (other parts from reference TRBV18 and TRBJ1-6): NAGVMQNPRHLVRRRGQEARLRCSPMKGHSHVYWYRQLPEEGLKFMVYLQKENIIDESGMPKERFSAEFPKEGPSILRIQQVVRGDSAAYFCASSGRAGGFDSPLHFGNGTRLTVT.

This clone is a singleton in its sample. This chain joins TRBV27 and TRBJ2-1; 15 bases line up with TRBD2. Germline CDR1 reads MNHEY; CDR2 reads SMNVEV (reference sequence). After removal of 10 bases from V and 9 bases from J, the junction contained 13 bases not matched to a gene. This CDR3 contains 16 residues. This CDR3 is CATSPGLAGGRGEQFF. CDR3 in DNA: TGTGCCACCTCGCCCGGACTAGCGGGGGGGCGGGGTGAGCAGTTCTTC.

CDR3 in DNA: TGCGCCAGCAGCTTGGATCCAGCCCAAGAGACCCAGTACTTC. Translating gives CASSLDPAQETQYF. The rearrangement joins TRBV5-1 to TRBJ2-5; D not resolved. The CDR3 sequence is 14 residues long. The V end lost 0 bases, the J end lost 1 base, and 7 bases lay between the germline ends. Germline assignment: CDR1 SGHRS and CDR2 YFSETQ.

The chain uses TRBV7-9 and TRBJ1-5; D unclear. Trimming took off 4 bases at V and 2 bases at J, with 6 bases between the two ends. Germline V CDR1 and CDR2: SEHNR, FQNEAQ (reference sequence). This CDR3 has 13 residues. CDR3 in DNA: TGTGCCAGCAGCTGGGAAGGCAATCAGCCCCAGCATTTT. It encodes CASSWEGNQPQHF. The whole variable domain, filled in from reference TRBV7-9 and TRBJ1-5, reads DTGVSQNPRHKITKRGQNVTFRCDPISEHNRLYWYRQTLGQGPEFLTYFQNEAQLEKSRLLSDRFSAERPKGSFSTLEIQRTEQGDSAMYLCASSWEGNQPQHFGDGTRLSIL.

The chain joins TRBV19 to TRBJ2-7; 8 bases line up with TRBD1. The CDR3 has 16 residues. The germline V gene encodes CDR1 LNHDA and CDR2 SQIVND (reference sequence). Trimming removed 1 base from V and 2 bases from J; junction bases left unmatched: 7. As DNA, the CDR3 is TGTGCCAGTAGTATAGCGGGCAGGGGGCGGACCTACGAGCAGTACTTC. Its protein product is CASSIAGRGRTYEQYF.

This sequence joins TRBV5-1 and TRBJ2-3; D is uncertain. V dropped 0 bases and J dropped 1 base, with 3 bases sitting between them. CDR3 length: 13 residues. Germline CDR1 is SGHRS and CDR2 is YFSETQ. This chain's CDR3 is CASSLEGTDTQYF. CDR3 sequence (DNA): TGCGCCAGCAGCTTGGAGGGCACAGATACGCAGTATTTT.

V gene TRBV7-3 combines with J gene TRBJ2-1; D remains ambiguous. Germline CDR1 reads SGHTA; CDR2 reads FQGTGA. V was shortened by 5 bases and J by 8 bases, with 19 bases between the two germline ends. The length of the CDR3 is 15 residues. For the CDR3, the DNA is TGTGCCAGCAGCCCCTCGGAAGGATTAGGCTATGAGCAGTTCTTC. Residues: CASSPSEGLGYEQFF. Based on the CDR3 plus reference TRBV7-3 and TRBJ2-1, the full variable domain is GAGVSQTPSNKVTEKGKYVELRCDPISGHTALYWYRQSLGQGPEFLIYFQGTGAADDSGLPNDRFFAVRPEGSVSTLKIQRTERGDSAVYLCASSPSEGLGYEQFFGPGTRLTVL.

This clone has just a few counts. J is TRBJ1-2 and V is TRBV6-4; a weak D match, TRBD1 (6 bases). This CDR3 is 12 amino acids long. Per germline, CDR1 MRHNA and CDR2 SNTAGT. Trimming removed 0 bases at V and 8 bases at J, with 7 bases between. The CDR3 bases are TGTGCCAGCAGTGACTCGGACAGAGGCTACACCTTC. Translating it yields CASSDSDRGYTF.

V gene TRBV13 combines with J gene TRBJ2-2, with D maybe TRBD1 (5 bases). The CDR3 is 13 residues long. CDR1 is PRHDT, CDR2 FYEKMQ, per germline (reference sequence). Between the trimmed V and J ends, which lost 6 bases and 7 bases, there was a span of 12 bases. In nucleotides, the CDR3 is TGTGCCAGCAGGGGTGCAGGGATCGGGGAGCTGTTTTTT. This gives the protein CASRGAGIGELFF.